This T cell receptor beta chain comes out of a study of T cells in women clearing cervical HPV infection. Overall study: Blood came at first lesion visit for cases, post-clearance for controls.

V lost 3 bases, J lost 1 base, and 4 bases stayed unmatched. In germline, CDR1 is SGHRS, CDR2 YFSETQ. CDR3 size: 15 residues. In regard to this clone: Its antigen is unidentified. The read halts 3 residues ahead of the CDR3 end, with the missing end drawn from the germline J gene.

Method: immunoSEQ multiplex PCR; TCRdb's copy keeps in-frame clones and lacks some. This sample carries tens of thousands of clones, with 4% to 5.5% going to the ten biggest clones. The study, taken as a whole, reports: TRBV6-7 relative abundance averaged around 0.11% in cases and less than 0.2% in controls.

HPV was found by MY09/MY11 PCR and dot-blot genotyping. The V gene is TRBV5-1, the J gene TRBJ2-7; TRBD1 matches 10 bases. The TCR originated in a woman aged 18 to 75 with a cervical HPV16 infection that either progressed to CIN3+ or cleared (not recorded which). Sequences were obtained from blood buffy coat. The CDR3 here is CASSSPGQGSYEQYF. The sequenced CDR3 bases are TGCGCCAGCAGCTCACCGGGACAGGGGTCCTACGAG.